This record looks at one T cell receptor (beta chain) sequence and its context. The V gene's germline CDR1 is SGHVS and CDR2 FQNEAQ. The CDR3 consists of 17 residues. After removal of 0 bases from V and 2 bases from J, the junction contained 3 bases not matched to a gene. The sample originates from a study of blood T cell repertoires in COVID-19. Study summary: The samples span acute and convalescent COVID-19 from the United States, Italy and Spain.

Authors' data handling: Amplification from reference gene primers served as the basis for estimated nucleated cell counts. The repertoire was sequenced with immunoSEQ multiplex PCR; TCRdb's copy has only in-frame clones and lacks some. V, J and clone size are taken as reported in that table, and D and trimming were inferred from the DNA itself. The data show approximately 300,000 clones, 80% to 90% seen once. Material for sequencing was peripheral blood. V usage is TRBV7-8 and J usage is TRBJ2-1; 11 bases agree with TRBD2. The source of this sequence is a man between 50 and 59 years old with active or convalescent COVID-19. CDR3 bases: TGTGCCAGCAGCTTAGCCCAGACTAGCGGGGCCTACAATGAGCAGTTCTTC. It codes for CASSLAQTSGAYNEQFF.